This T cell receptor beta chain was sequenced for a study of shared clonotypes between healthy human individuals. Study context: A couple of female and three male donors aged 18 to 49 were enrolled.

Of note for this clone: The antigen remains undetermined.

Subsets obtained from CD4+ cells comprised CD45RA+ naive and CD45RA-negative memory cells. In germline, CDR1 is MDHEN, CDR2 SYDVKM. V lost 7 bases and J lost 4; bases outside the gene matches: 11. CDR3 length: 15 amino acids. Study conclusions and caveats: The sole specimen, blood, was sampled, and tissue repertoires likely differ.

On sorted subsets, replicate PCRs used about 200 ng DNA, or about 33,000 T cell genomes. Only in-frame clones appear in the TCRdb table, and some are missing; sequencing was by immunoSEQ multiplex PCR. The profile shows about 1 million clones, about 77% of them singletons. This receptor was taken from a man younger than 35 in good health. The gene calls are TRBV28 and TRBJ2-3; 7 nucleotides line up with TRBD1. Sequencing was performed on memory CD4+ T cells sorted from blood. Regarding subset: CD45RA-negative fraction. CDR3 residues: CASTETGVRADTQYF. As DNA, the CDR3 is TGTGCCAGCACTGAAACAGGGGTACGGGCAGATACGCAGTATTTT.